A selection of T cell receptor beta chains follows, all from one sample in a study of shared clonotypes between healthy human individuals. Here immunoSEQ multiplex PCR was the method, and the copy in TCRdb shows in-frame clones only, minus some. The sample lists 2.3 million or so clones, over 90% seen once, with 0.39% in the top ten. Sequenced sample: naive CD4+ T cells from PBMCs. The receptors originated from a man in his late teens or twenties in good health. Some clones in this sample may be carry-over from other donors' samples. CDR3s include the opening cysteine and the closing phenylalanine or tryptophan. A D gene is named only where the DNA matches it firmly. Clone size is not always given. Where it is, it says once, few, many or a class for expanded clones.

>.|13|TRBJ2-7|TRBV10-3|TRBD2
CAISGEREGEQYF
TGTGCCATCAGTGGTGAGCGGGAGGGGGAGCAGTACTTC
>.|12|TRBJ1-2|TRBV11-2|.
CASSWGGDGYTF
TGTGCCAGCAGCTGGGGTGGGGATGGCTACACCTTC
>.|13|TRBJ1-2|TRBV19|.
CASSIRVNYGYTF
TGTGCCAGTAGTATCCGGGTCAACTATGGCTACACCTTC
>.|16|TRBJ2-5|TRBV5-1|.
CASSLMAGGSQETQYF
TGCGCCAGCAGCTTGATGGCAGGGGGGTCGCAAGAGACCCAGTACTTC
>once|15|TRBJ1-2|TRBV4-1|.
CASSQDFPQGDGYTF
TGCGCCAGCAGCCAAGATTTTCCCCAGGGCGATGGCTACACCTTC
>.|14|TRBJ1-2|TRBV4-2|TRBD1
CASSQVDRGLGYTF
TGTGCCAGCAGCCAAGTGGACAGGGGCTTAGGCTACACCTTC
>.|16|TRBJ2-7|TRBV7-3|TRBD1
CASSPRRQGATYEQYF
TGTGCCAGCAGCCCCCGTCGGCAGGGGGCCACCTACGAGCAGTACTTC
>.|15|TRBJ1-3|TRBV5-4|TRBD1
CASSSQGALGNTIYF
TGTGCCAGCAGCTCCCAGGGGGCGCTTGGAAACACCATATATTTT
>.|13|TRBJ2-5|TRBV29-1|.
CSATGRRGETQYF
TGCAGCGCCACGGGCAGGAGGGGGGAGACCCAGTACTTC
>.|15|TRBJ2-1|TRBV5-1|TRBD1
CASSPGQVPPGEQFF
TGCGCCAGCAGCCCCGGACAGGTACCCCCAGGTGAGCAGTTCTTC
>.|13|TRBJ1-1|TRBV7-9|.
CASSLGGGTEAFF
TGTGCCAGCAGTCTGGGGGGCGGCACTGAAGCTTTCTTT
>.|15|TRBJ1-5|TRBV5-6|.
CASSSFTDRARPQHF
TGTGCCAGCAGCTCGTTTACCGATCGGGCGAGACCCCAGCATTTT
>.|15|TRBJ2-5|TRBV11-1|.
CASSPPSRGAETQYF
TGTGCCAGCAGCCCTCCAAGCCGAGGAGCGGAGACCCAGTACTTC
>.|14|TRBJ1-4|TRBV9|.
CASSVSYQREKLFF
TGTGCCAGCAGCGTAAGTTACCAGAGGGAAAAACTGTTTTTT
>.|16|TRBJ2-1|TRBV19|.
CASSISGGTSRVEQFF
TGTGCCAGTAGTATCTCTGGAGGGACGTCCAGGGTAGAGCAGTTCTTC
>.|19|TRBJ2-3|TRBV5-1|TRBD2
CASSTGQGRLAGGADTQYF
TGCGCCAGCAGCACCGGACAGGGGCGGCTAGCGGGAGGGGCAGATACGCAGTATTTT
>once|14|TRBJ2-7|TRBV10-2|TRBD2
CASSDTGLTYEQYF
TGCGCCAGCAGTGACACGGGACTAACTTACGAGCAGTACTTC
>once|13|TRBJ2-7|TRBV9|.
CASSAAGAVEQYF
TGTGCCAGCAGCGCCGCCGGGGCGGTCGAGCAGTACTTC
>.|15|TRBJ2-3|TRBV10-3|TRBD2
CATFSTSGDTDTQYF
TGTGCCACCTTTAGTACTAGCGGGGACACAGATACGCAGTATTTT
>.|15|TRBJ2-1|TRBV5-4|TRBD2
CASSFSGGSYNEQFF
TGTGCCAGCAGCTTTTCGGGAGGGTCTTACAATGAGCAGTTCTTC
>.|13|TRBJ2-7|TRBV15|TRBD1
CATRVTGGYEQYF
TGTGCCACCAGAGTTACAGGGGGCTACGAGCAGTACTTC
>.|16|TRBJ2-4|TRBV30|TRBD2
CAWSPAGDVSKNIQYF
TGTGCCTGGAGTCCCGCGGGAGATGTGTCCAAAAACATTCAGTACTTC
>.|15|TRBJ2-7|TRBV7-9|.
CASSLHGTAGDEQYF
TGTGCCAGCAGCCTACACGGGACAGCGGGGGACGAGCAGTACTTC
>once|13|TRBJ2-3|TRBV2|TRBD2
CASSRDYTDTQYF
TGTGCCAGCAGTAGGGACTACACAGATACGCAGTATTTT
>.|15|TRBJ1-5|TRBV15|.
CATSRERVVNQPQHF
TGTGCCACCAGCAGAGAGCGGGTAGTCAATCAGCCCCAGCATTTT
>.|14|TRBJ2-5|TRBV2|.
CASSAEGLIETQYF
TGTGCCAGCAGTGCGGAGGGTCTAATCGAGACCCAGTACTTC
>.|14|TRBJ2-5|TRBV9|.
CASSVEAQAETQYF
TGTGCCAGCAGCGTAGAGGCTCAAGCGGAGACTCAGTACTTC
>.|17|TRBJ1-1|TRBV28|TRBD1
CASSSHGTGVGSTEAFF
TGTGCCAGCAGTTCTCATGGGACAGGTGTTGGCAGTACTGAAGCTTTCTTT
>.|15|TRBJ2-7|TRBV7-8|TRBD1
CASSSWDRAYGEQYF
TGTGCCAGCAGCTCCTGGGACAGGGCTTACGGCGAGCAGTACTTC
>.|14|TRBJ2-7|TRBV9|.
CASSVVRSSYEQYF
TGTGCCAGCAGCGTAGTCAGGAGCTCCTACGAGCAGTACTTC
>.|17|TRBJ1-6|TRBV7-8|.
CASSLGLLEYYNSPLHF
TGTGCCAGCAGCTTAGGCCTGCTAGAATACTATAATTCACCCCTCCACTTT
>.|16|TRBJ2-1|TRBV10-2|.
CASNVYRTGTSDEQFF
TGCGCCAGCAACGTTTATCGCACCGGGACATCGGATGAGCAGTTCTTC
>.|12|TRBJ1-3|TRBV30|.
CAWRTSGNTIYF
TGTGCCTGGAGGACATCTGGAAACACCATATATTTT
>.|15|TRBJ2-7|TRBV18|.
CASSPYPATDYEQYF
TGTGCCAGCTCACCTTATCCTGCCACTGACTACGAGCAGTACTTC
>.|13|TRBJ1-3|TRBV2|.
CASSVGTGNTIYF
TGTGCCAGCAGTGTAGGGACTGGAAACACCATATATTTT
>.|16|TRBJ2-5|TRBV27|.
CASSSIVGRAQETQYF
TGTGCCAGCAGTTCGATTGTCGGGAGAGCGCAAGAGACCCAGTACTTC
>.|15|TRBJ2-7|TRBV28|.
CASSLGGNPAYEQYF
TGTGCCAGCAGTTTGGGCGGAAATCCCGCCTACGAGCAGTACTTC
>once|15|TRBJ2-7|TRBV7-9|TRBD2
CASTGGSGRDGEQYF
TGTGCCAGCACTGGGGGGAGCGGGAGGGATGGAGAGCAGTACTTC
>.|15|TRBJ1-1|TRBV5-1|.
CASSDRQPRRSEAFF
TGCGCCAGCAGCGACCGACAGCCCAGACGGTCTGAAGCTTTCTTT
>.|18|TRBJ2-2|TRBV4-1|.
CASSQSPGQGEVTGELFF
TGCGCCAGCAGCCAATCTCCCGGGCAGGGGGAGGTCACCGGGGAGCTGTTTTTT
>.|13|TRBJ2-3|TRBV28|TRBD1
CASCTGGTDTQYF
TGTGCCAGCTGTACAGGGGGCACAGATACGCAGTATTTT
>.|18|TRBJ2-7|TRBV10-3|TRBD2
CAISDTSRLAGGRYEQYF
TGTGCCATCAGTGATACCTCCCGACTAGCGGGAGGGAGGTACGAGCAGTACTTC
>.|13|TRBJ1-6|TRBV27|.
CAAAGRVNSPLHF
TGTGCCGCGGCAGGCAGGGTTAATTCACCCCTCCACTTT
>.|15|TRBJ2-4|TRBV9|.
CASSVDGTSKNIQYF
TGTGCCAGCAGCGTAGATGGGACGTCGAAAAACATTCAGTACTTC
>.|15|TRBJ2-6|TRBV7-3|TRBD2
CASSSTSGSGNVLTF
TGTGCCAGCAGCTCAACTAGCGGGAGTGGCAACGTCCTGACTTTC
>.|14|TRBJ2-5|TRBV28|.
CASSLRDFQETQYF
TGTGCCAGCAGTTTAAGGGATTTTCAAGAGACCCAGTACTTC
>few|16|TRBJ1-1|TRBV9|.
CASSVVSNRAGAEAFF
TGTGCCAGCAGCGTAGTATCAAACAGGGCGGGAGCTGAAGCTTTCTTT
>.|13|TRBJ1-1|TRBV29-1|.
CSVDLDGYTEAFF
TGCAGCGTTGATCTCGACGGCTACACTGAAGCTTTCTTT